This T cell receptor (beta chain) was captured in a study of shared clonotypes between healthy human individuals. V lost 3 bases to trimming and J lost 0 bases, with 14 bases between them. The CDR3 length is 16 residues. Germline CDR1 is MDHEN and CDR2 is SYDVKM. The assay was immunoSEQ multiplex PCR, and TCRdb's table has in-frame clones only and misses some. Among approximately 2.1 million clones listed, 80% to 95% were seen once. The chain couples TRBV28 to TRBJ1-1; D gene ambiguous. The TCR originated in a man younger than 35 in good health. Some clones in this sample may be carry-over from other donors' samples. The sample consisted of naive CD4+ T cells from PBMCs. Subset noted: CD45RA+ positively selected. This CDR3 is CASSFPLVHVNTEAFF. CDR3 nucleotides: TGTGCCAGCAGTTTTCCCCTCGTGCACGTGAACACTGAAGCTTTCTTT.